This T cell receptor (beta chain) was profiled in a study of Graves' ophthalmopathy and Graves' hyperthyroidism. Transcripts of RNA were the source for amplifying TCR beta CDR3 regions. An initial RT-PCR round employing HTBI primers preceded a second-round multiplex PCR. TCRdb independently ran MiXCR on the multiplex PCR reads; one entry per CDR3 protein. The sample records over a million distinct CDR3 sequences, less than 45% being singletons. Trimming cost V 1 base and J 13 bases, with 10 bases left between them. The CDR3 is made up of 12 amino acids. Germline V lookup: CDR1 LGHNA, CDR2 YSLEER. The TCR comes from an adult man with Graves' hyperthyroidism. V usage is TRBV4-3 and J usage is TRBJ1-4; no definite D call. The specimen sequenced was peripheral blood or thyroid tissue (not recorded which). DNA of the CDR3: TGCGCCAGCAGCCAAGCTCCCGGGCGACTGTTTTTT. As protein: CASSQAPGRLFF.